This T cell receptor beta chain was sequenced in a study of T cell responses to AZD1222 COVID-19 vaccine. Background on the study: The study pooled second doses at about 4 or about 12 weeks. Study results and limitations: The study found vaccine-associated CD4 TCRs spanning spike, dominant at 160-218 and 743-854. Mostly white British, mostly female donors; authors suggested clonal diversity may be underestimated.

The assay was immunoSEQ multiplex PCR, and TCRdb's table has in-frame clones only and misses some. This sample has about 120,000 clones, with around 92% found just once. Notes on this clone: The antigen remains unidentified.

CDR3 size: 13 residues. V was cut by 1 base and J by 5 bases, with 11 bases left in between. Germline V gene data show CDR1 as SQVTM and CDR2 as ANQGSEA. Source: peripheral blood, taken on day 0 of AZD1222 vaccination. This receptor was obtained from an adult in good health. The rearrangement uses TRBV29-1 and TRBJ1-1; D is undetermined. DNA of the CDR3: TGCAGCGTTGAAGCTCAGGAGGGTACTGAAGCTTTCTTT. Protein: CSVEAQEGTEAFF.